These 13 T cell receptor beta chains were all obtained from the same sample, sequenced in a study of T cell responses to AZD1222 COVID-19 vaccine. Assay: immunoSEQ multiplex PCR; the TCRdb copy retains only in-frame clones and omits some. The sample carries 90,000 to 100,000 clones, 70% to 90% recorded once. The input for sequencing was peripheral blood, taken 28 days after the second AZD1222 dose. These receptors originate from an adult who received the AZD1222 COVID-19 vaccine.

V gene TRBV7-2 combines with J gene TRBJ1-2; 11 bases match TRBD1. Per germline, CDR1 SGHTA and CDR2 FQGNSA. After removal of 3 bases from V and 8 bases from J, the junction contained 8 bases not matched to a gene. The CDR3 is made up of 15 amino acids. CDR3 DNA sequence: TGTGCCAGCAGCTTGTTGGACAGGGGGCGCGGAGGCTACACCTTC. It codes for CASSLLDRGRGGYTF.

This clone was recorded once. The rearrangement uses TRBV7-9 and TRBJ1-6; 7 bases are a match to TRBD1. CDR1 is SEHNR, CDR2 FQNEAQ, per germline (reference sequence). The CDR3 contains 15 residues. V lost 5 bases, J lost 5 bases, and 6 bases stayed unmatched. DNA of the CDR3: TGTGCCAGCAGCCCGCCGACAGGGCATAATTCACCCCTCCACTTT. Translated, it gives CASSPPTGHNSPLHF.

The chain couples TRBV10-3 to TRBJ1-1, with D perhaps matching TRBD1 (5 bases). This CDR3 spans 13 amino acids. Trimming pared 5 bases from V and 5 bases from J, leaving 12 bases between. The germline gives CDR1 ENHRY, CDR2 SYGVKD. DNA for the CDR3: TGTGCCATCAGTCCTCGCGGGGGGACTGAAGCTTTCTTT. The encoded protein is CAISPRGGTEAFF.

The table lists this clone with a count of one. V and J are TRBV6-2 or TRBV6-3 and TRBJ1-3; tentative D call: TRBD1 (5 bases). The CDR3 has 12 residues. With 5 bases removed from V and 11 bases from J, the gap between germline ends came to 13 bases. CDR1 and CDR2 (germline): MNHEY, SVGEGT. CDR3 DNA sequence: TGTGCCAGCAGTCGCGGGACCGGCGCCATATATTTT. Translation gives CASSRGTGAIYF.

The chain uses TRBV11-2 and TRBJ1-6; D remains unclear. The germline V gene has CDR1 SGHAT and CDR2 FQNNGV. The CDR3 covers 13 residues. V lost 3 bases and J lost 13, with 13 bases in between. CDR3 sequence: CASSFTSGWPLHF. The DNA for the CDR3 is TGTGCCAGCAGCTTTACCTCTGGTTGGCCCCTCCACTTT.

V gene TRBV28 combines with J gene TRBJ2-7; perhaps TRBD1 as D (6 bases). CDR3 size: 12 residues. Germline CDR1 is MDHEN and CDR2 is SYDVKM. The V end was cut by 6 bases, the J end by 5 bases, with 11 bases between. The CDR3 reads CASRTTGNEQYF. In nucleotides, the CDR3 is TGTGCCAGCAGGACCACAGGGAACGAGCAGTACTTC.

V and J are TRBV13 and TRBJ1-1, with D possibly matching TRBD1 (5 bases). Germline V gives CDR1 PRHDT, CDR2 FYEKMQ (reference sequence). The ends were cut back, 5 bases at V and 6 bases at J, with 13 bases in the middle. The CDR3 is 13 residues long. The CDR3 spells CASSPGPIAEAFF. The CDR3 DNA sequence: TGTGCCAGCAGCCCGGGACCTATCGCTGAAGCTTTCTTT.

V usage is TRBV6-5 and J usage is TRBJ2-7; D tentatively fits TRBD1 or TRBD2 (6 bases each). With 8 bases removed from V and 2 bases from J, the gap between germline ends came to 16 bases. CDR3 length: 14 residues. The germline V gene encodes CDR1 MNHEY and CDR2 SVGAGI. CDR3 residues: CASSLGGGPYEQYF. The CDR3 nucleotides read TGTGCCAGCTCTTTAGGGGGAGGCCCCTACGAGCAGTACTTC.

The chain has TRBV4-3 and TRBJ1-5; D might be TRBD1 (5 bases). Germline V CDR1 and CDR2: LGHNA, YSLEER. The CDR3 totals 15 residues. V gave up 4 bases and J gave up 0 bases, with 10 bases separating them. As DNA, the CDR3 is TGCGCCAGCAGCCTTGACAGAAATAGCAATCAGCCCCAGCATTTT. Translating gives CASSLDRNSNQPQHF.

The J gene is TRBJ1-4, the V gene TRBV12-3 or TRBV12-4; TRBD1 is a possible D gene (6 bases). This CDR3 comprises 13 residues. Trimming removed 5 bases from V and 3 bases from J, with 7 bases in between. The CDR3 DNA sequence: TGTGCCAGCAGTGGGACACCTAATGAAAAACTGTTTTTT. This gives the protein CASSGTPNEKLFF.

This sequence joins TRBV12-5 and TRBJ2-3; D unclear. The CDR3 runs to 13 residues. Trimming took off 1 base at V and 4 bases at J, with 6 bases between the two ends. From germline, CDR1 is LGHNT and CDR2 FRNRAP. Here the CDR3 DNA reads TGTGCTAGTGGTTTGGACAGAGCAGATACGCAGTATTTT. This gives the protein CASGLDRADTQYF.

The gene calls are TRBV4-3 and TRBJ2-2; 10 positions agree with TRBD1. Germline V gene data show CDR1 as LGHNA and CDR2 as YSLEER. The CDR3 is 15 amino acids. V lost 4 bases and J lost 6; bases outside the gene matches: 5. CDR3 DNA: TGCGCCAGCAGCCTCCGGACAGGGGGTGCCGGGGAGCTGTTTTTT. It translates to CASSLRTGGAGELFF.

V is TRBV5-1 and J is TRBJ2-5; TRBD1 agrees at 9 bases. V shed 4 bases and J 2 bases; nucleotides not matched to a gene: 3. The CDR3 has 14 amino acids. Germline-derived CDR1 and CDR2 are SGHRS and YFSETQ. For the CDR3, the DNA is TGCGCCAGCAGCAGAGACAGGGGGCAAGAGACCCAGTACTTC. This encodes CASSRDRGQETQYF.